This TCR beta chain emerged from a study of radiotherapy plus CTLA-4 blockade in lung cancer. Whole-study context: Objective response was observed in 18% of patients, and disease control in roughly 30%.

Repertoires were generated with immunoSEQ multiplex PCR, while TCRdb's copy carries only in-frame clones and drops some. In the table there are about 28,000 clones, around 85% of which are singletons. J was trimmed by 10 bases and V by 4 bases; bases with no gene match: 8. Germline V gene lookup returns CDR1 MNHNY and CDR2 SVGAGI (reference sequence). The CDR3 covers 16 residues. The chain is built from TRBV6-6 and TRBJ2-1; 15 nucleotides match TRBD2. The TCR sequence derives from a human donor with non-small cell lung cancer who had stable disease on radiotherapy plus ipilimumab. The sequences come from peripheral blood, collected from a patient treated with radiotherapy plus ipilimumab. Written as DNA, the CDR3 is TGTGCCAGCAGTTCCGGACTAGCGGGGGGGCTACAGGAGCAGTTCTTC. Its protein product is CASSSGLAGGLQEQFF.